A selection of T cell receptor beta chains follows, all from one sample in a study of blood T cells in healthy people across ages. TCRdb used MiXCR to reprocess the 5' RACE reads, holding one entry per CDR3 protein. This sample yields about 1,500,000 distinct CDR3 sequences, of which around two fifths are seen a single time; roughly 7.7% belongs to the top ten. The sequenced material came from blood. Every receptor here comes from a woman between 18 and 30 years old in good health. Each CDR3 is given with its conserved first and last residue. Fields, in order: CDR3 protein, CDR3 DNA, V gene, clone size, J gene, D gene. D genes are given only for firm matches. Some rows mark clone size as missing; the rest say once, few, many or name a class of expanded clone.

CDR3aa: CASSPVESSPLHF
CDR3nt: TGTGCCAGCAGCCCCGTGGAGAGTTCACCCCTCCACTTT
v_gene: TRBV12-3/TRBV12-4
abundance: few
j_gene: TRBJ1-6
d_gene: NA

CDR3aa: CASSPAGGRRNEQFF
CDR3nt: TGTGCCAGCAGTCCAGCGGGGGGGCGTAGGAATGAGCAGTTCTTC
v_gene: TRBV14
abundance: NA
j_gene: TRBJ2-1
d_gene: TRBD2

CDR3aa: CASRERPETQYF
CDR3nt: TGTGCCAGCAGGGAAAGACCAGAGACCCAGTACTTC
v_gene: TRBV2
abundance: few
j_gene: TRBJ2-5
d_gene: NA

CDR3aa: CAISDRQGEGETQYF
CDR3nt: TGTGCCATCAGTGACAGACAGGGGGAGGGAGAGACCCAGTACTTC
v_gene: TRBV10-3
abundance: few
j_gene: TRBJ2-5
d_gene: TRBD1

CDR3aa: CSAADSLGETQYF
CDR3nt: TGCAGCGCTGCGGACAGCCTTGGAGAGACCCAGTACTTC
v_gene: TRBV29-1
abundance: many
j_gene: TRBJ2-5
d_gene: NA

CDR3aa: CASSTLTGPGGNTIYF
CDR3nt: TGCGCCAGCAGCACCCTGACAGGCCCGGGCGGAAACACCATATATTTT
v_gene: TRBV5-1
abundance: NA
j_gene: TRBJ1-3
d_gene: NA

CDR3aa: CASSFGFTGKATEAFF
CDR3nt: TGTGCCAGCAGTTTTGGGTTCACAGGGAAGGCCACTGAAGCTTTCTTT
v_gene: TRBV12-3/TRBV12-4
abundance: once
j_gene: TRBJ1-1
d_gene: NA

CDR3aa: CASSCPLAGGPGNEQFF
CDR3nt: TGTGCCAGCAGTTGTCCGCTAGCGGGGGGTCCGGGGAATGAGCAGTTCTTC
v_gene: TRBV6-6
abundance: NA
j_gene: TRBJ2-1
d_gene: TRBD2

CDR3aa: CASSSKPGASGSYNEQYF
CDR3nt: TGTGCCAGCAGCTCTAAACCCGGGGCTAGCGGCTCCTACAATGAGCAGTACTTC
v_gene: TRBV7-9
abundance: NA
j_gene: TRBJ2-7
d_gene: TRBD2

CDR3aa: CASSLATSGSNEQYF
CDR3nt: TGTGCCAGCAGTTTAGCGACCTCGGGGAGTAATGAGCAGTACTTC
v_gene: TRBV12-3/TRBV12-4
abundance: few
j_gene: TRBJ2-5
d_gene: NA

CDR3aa: CASSLDWVSKNIQYF
CDR3nt: TGTGCCAGCAGCTTAGATTGGGTATCCAAAAACATTCAGTACTTC
v_gene: TRBV11-2
abundance: NA
j_gene: TRBJ2-4
d_gene: NA

CDR3aa: CASSLRDRWWEQYF
CDR3nt: TGTGCCAGCAGTCTTCGGGACAGGTGGTGGGAGCAGTACTTC
v_gene: TRBV6-5
abundance: few
j_gene: TRBJ2-7
d_gene: TRBD1

CDR3aa: CASGLYRVGSPLHF
CDR3nt: TGTGCTAGTGGTTTGTACAGGGTAGGATCACCCCTCCACTTT
v_gene: TRBV12-5
abundance: NA
j_gene: TRBJ1-6
d_gene: NA

CDR3aa: CASSSRVGGRNSPLHF
CDR3nt: TGTGCCAGCAGTTCCCGGGTAGGGGGGAGAAATTCACCCCTCCACTTT
v_gene: TRBV28
abundance: NA
j_gene: TRBJ1-6
d_gene: NA

CDR3aa: CASSLEERSYEQYF
CDR3nt: TGTGCCAGCAGCTTGGAGGAACGGTCCTACGAGCAGTACTTC
v_gene: TRBV7-9
abundance: few
j_gene: TRBJ2-7
d_gene: NA

CDR3aa: CASSKERASGGTYNEQFF
CDR3nt: TGTGCCAGCAGCAAAGAGAGGGCTAGCGGGGGGACCTACAATGAGCAGTTCTTC
v_gene: TRBV21-1
abundance: few
j_gene: TRBJ2-1
d_gene: NA

CDR3aa: CATPEGTHTDTQYF
CDR3nt: TGTGCCACCCCCGAGGGGACCCACACAGATACGCAGTATTTT
v_gene: TRBV27
abundance: NA
j_gene: TRBJ2-3
d_gene: NA

CDR3aa: CASSSSGSRVDTQYF
CDR3nt: TGTGCCAGCAGCTCCAGCGGGAGTCGCGTAGATACGCAGTATTTT
v_gene: TRBV5-4
abundance: NA
j_gene: TRBJ2-3
d_gene: TRBD2

CDR3aa: CASSEFWAGRAYEQYF
CDR3nt: TGTGCCAGCAGTGAATTTTGGGCAGGCAGAGCCTACGAGCAGTACTTC
v_gene: TRBV6-1
abundance: NA
j_gene: TRBJ2-7
d_gene: NA

CDR3aa: CASTDREGYTF
CDR3nt: TGTGCCAGCACCGACAGGGAAGGCTACACCTTC
v_gene: TRBV6-1
abundance: few
j_gene: TRBJ1-2
d_gene: TRBD1

CDR3aa: CSASPTGGGEKLFF
CDR3nt: TGCAGTGCTAGCCCGACAGGGGGAGGCGAAAAACTGTTTTTT
v_gene: TRBV20-1
abundance: few
j_gene: TRBJ1-4
d_gene: TRBD1

CDR3aa: CASSLDRLAGQRHYNEQFF
CDR3nt: TGTGCCAGCAGCTTAGATAGGTTGGCGGGACAGCGACACTACAATGAGCAGTTCTTC
v_gene: TRBV11-2
abundance: few
j_gene: TRBJ2-1
d_gene: NA

CDR3aa: CASSLAGRAEEELFF
CDR3nt: TGTGCCAGCAGCTTAGCCGGCAGGGCCGAGGAGGAGCTGTTTTTT
v_gene: TRBV7-6
abundance: few
j_gene: TRBJ2-2
d_gene: NA

CDR3aa: CASSSRDTNYGYTF
CDR3nt: TGTGCCAGCAGCTCCCGGGACACCAACTATGGCTACACCTTC
v_gene: TRBV14
abundance: NA
j_gene: TRBJ1-2
d_gene: NA